The 2 T cell receptor beta chains in this list originate from one sample, sequenced in a study of cytomegalovirus exposure and HLA in healthy donors. Using immunoSEQ multiplex PCR, the repertoire was profiled, and TCRdb retains in-frame clones only, with some absent. The sample includes over 200,000 clones, 80% to 90% of them seen just once. Sequenced material: PBMCs. The receptor set was obtained from a woman between 18 and 30 years old in good health and CMV-seronegative.

The chain is built from TRBV28 and TRBJ1-2, with D perhaps matching TRBD1 (6 bases). In germline, CDR1 is MDHEN, CDR2 SYDVKM. V lost 8 bases and J 8 bases, leaving 15 bases between the germline ends. This CDR3 spans 12 amino acids. In DNA form, the CDR3 reads TGTGCCAGCGGTACAGGGTCGGAGGGCTACACCTTC. Protein product: CASGTGSEGYTF.

This clone was seen a few times. V is TRBV9 and J is TRBJ2-7, with 8 bases matching TRBD2. The V and J ends lost 0 bases and 3 bases, in that order; junction bases with no gene match: 11. The CDR3 runs to 17 residues. The germline CDR1 and CDR2 sequences are SGDLS and YYNGEE. CDR3 DNA sequence: TGTGCCAGCAGCGTAGACCCCCTAGCGGGCCCCGGCTACGAGCAGTACTTC. Protein sequence: CASSVDPLAGPGYEQYF.